This T cell receptor (beta chain) was sequenced in a study of T cell responses to AZD1222 COVID-19 vaccine. Generated by immunoSEQ multiplex PCR, the TCRdb table keeps only in-frame clones and is missing some. The listing records some 150,000 clones. CDR1 is SGHVS and CDR2 is FQNEAQ in the germline V gene. CDR3 size: 15 residues. V lost 6 bases, J lost 0 bases, and 15 bases lay in between. This receptor was taken from an adult in good health. Input material: peripheral blood. The chain carries TRBV7-8 and TRBJ2-7, with D unresolved. As DNA, the CDR3 is TGTGCCAGCAGACAAACCCTACAGAGCTCCTACGAGCAGTACTTC. This encodes CASRQTLQSSYEQYF.